The clone carrying this T cell receptor beta chain showed up just a few times. The target antigen is unknown. The sample is drawn from a study of STAT3 mutations in large granular lymphocyte leukemia. General observations from the study: In T-cell large granular lymphocyte leukemia, about half of patients showed multiple immunodominant subclonotypes.

Libraries were prepared by immunoSEQ multiplex PCR; TCRdb keeps only in-frame clonotypes and omits some of them. In the table there are 3,100 or so clones, 68% of which are singletons. Unmatched junction bases numbered 17, after V lost 4 bases and J lost 6 bases. CDR3 size: 18 residues. Germline values: CDR1 SGHDN, CDR2 FVKESK. This chain uses TRBV14 with TRBJ1-2; 10 bases fit TRBD1. Sequenced sample: peripheral blood mononuclear cells. The receptor comes from a woman between 35 and 50 years old with T-cell large granular lymphocyte leukemia. Some clones in this sample may be carry-over from other donors' samples. The DNA for the CDR3 is TGTGCCAGCAGCCCCGATTTCCCGACAGGGGGCTTCTCCGATGGCTACACCTTC. It yields the protein CASSPDFPTGGFSDGYTF.